A single sample gave rise to the 32 T cell receptor beta chains below, sequenced in a study of T cells after yellow fever vaccination. Each CDR3 protein is one row after TCRdb ran MiXCR on the 5' RACE reads. Among some 350,000 distinct CDR3 sequences, roughly 6.1% were seen once, and the ten largest hold approximately 16%. Sequencing used PBMCs, obtained 5 days after the yellow fever booster vaccination. The receptors were gathered from a man aged 25-45 years who received the YFV17D yellow fever vaccine.

In its sample, this clonotype was seen many times. The chain couples TRBV7-2 to TRBJ2-3; D is possibly TRBD2 (6 bases). V was cut by 0 bases and J by 6 bases, with 7 bases left in between. Germline values: CDR1 SGHTA, CDR2 FQGNSA. CDR3 length equals 13 residues. The chain's CDR3 is CASSLAREDTQYF. Here the CDR3 DNA reads TGTGCCAGCAGCTTAGCCCGGGAGGATACGCAGTATTTT. The full variable domain, completed using reference TRBV7-2 and TRBJ2-3, is GAGVSQSPSNKVTEKGKDVELRCDPISGHTALYWYRQSLGQGLEFLIYFQGNSAPDKSGLPSDRFSAERTGGSVSTLTIQRTQQEDSAVYLCASSLAREDTQYFGPGTRLTVL.

This clonotype appeared a few times. The chain combines TRBV15 with TRBJ1-6; D uncertain. Trimming cost V 3 bases and J 9 bases, with 12 bases left between them. Per germline, CDR1 LNHNV and CDR2 YYDKDF (reference sequence). This CDR3 region has 14 residues. The CDR3 DNA reads TGTGCCACCAGCAGGGGCAGAGGTGGTTCACCCCTCCACTTT. It specifies CATSRGRGGSPLHF.

This clonotype has a handful of counts. The V and J genes are TRBV10-3 and TRBJ1-5, with TRBD1 identical over 8 bases. Trimming removed 3 bases from V and 3 bases from J; junction bases left unmatched: 4. From germline, CDR1 is ENHRY and CDR2 SYGVKD. The CDR3 runs 15 residues. CDR3 bases: TGTGCCATCAGTGACGGGACAGGCATCAATCAGCCCCAGCATTTT. This codes for CAISDGTGINQPQHF.

This clonotype was counted many times. V usage is TRBV7-8 and J usage is TRBJ2-3, with D uncertain. V gave up 1 base and J gave up 5 bases, with 4 bases separating them. The CDR3 has 12 residues. CDR1 is SGHVS and CDR2 is FQNEAQ in the germline V gene. Written as DNA, the CDR3 is TGTGCCAGCAGCTTAGTAAAAGATACGCAGTATTTT. As protein: CASSLVKDTQYF.

The chain uses TRBV7-8 and TRBJ2-5; 8 nucleotides agree with TRBD2. Germline CDR1 and CDR2: SGHVS and FQNEAQ. The J segment lost 2 bases and the V segment lost 5 bases, leaving 10 bases of the junction unmatched. The CDR3 runs 16 residues. The CDR3 bases are TGTGCCAGCAGCCTCTTCTCGACTAGCGCTCAAGAGACCCAGTACTTC. This gives the protein CASSLFSTSAQETQYF.

This clonotype has just a few counts. The chain is built from TRBV7-6 and TRBJ2-7; no reliable D call. Trimming removed 3 bases from V and 1 base from J, with 7 bases in between. The CDR3 extends over 13 amino acids. From germline, CDR1 is SGHVS and CDR2 FNYEAQ. The CDR3 here is CASSLDMSYEQYF. CDR3 DNA sequence: TGTGCCAGCAGCTTGGATATGTCCTACGAGCAGTACTTC.

The chain couples TRBV28 to TRBJ2-3; no firm D call. CDR3 length: 15 residues. Germline-derived CDR1 and CDR2 are MDHEN and SYDVKM. The ends were cut back, 6 bases at V and 2 bases at J, with 15 bases in the middle. CDR3 amino acids: CASRNNPGITDTQYF. The CDR3 DNA is TGTGCCAGCAGAAATAATCCGGGTATCACAGATACGCAGTATTTT.

The table lists this clonotype with many counts. The chain has TRBV6-2 or TRBV6-3 and TRBJ1-6; D ambiguous. CDR1 is MNHEY, CDR2 SVGEGT, per germline. The CDR3 length is 12 residues. Trimming took 6 bases from V and 8 from J, leaving 8 bases between them. The CDR3: CASSFGDSPLHF. As DNA, the CDR3 is TGTGCCAGCAGCTTTGGAGATTCACCCCTCCACTTT.

This clonotype was seen repeatedly, ten times or more. CDR3 DNA: TGTGCCAGCTCACCTAACCCAGGAGGCTCCGATACGCAGTATTTT. As protein: CASSPNPGGSDTQYF. This rearrangement joins TRBV18 to TRBJ2-3; perhaps TRBD2 as D (5 bases). This CDR3 comprises 15 residues. Germline assignment: CDR1 KGHSH and CDR2 LQKENI. V lost 3 bases, J lost 6 bases, and 16 bases lay in between.

This clonotype has more than one count but fewer than ten. The rearrangement links TRBV2 to TRBJ1-2; 10 positions match TRBD1. Trimming removed 6 bases from V and 0 bases from J; junction bases left unmatched: 10. This CDR3 contains 17 residues. The germline CDR1 and CDR2 sequences are SNHLY and FYNNEI. In DNA form, the CDR3 reads TGTGCCAGCAGCGAATGGGCGGGACAGGGGTCTAACTATGGCTACACCTTC. Protein: CASSEWAGQGSNYGYTF.

This clonotype was found a few times. CDR3 in amino acids: CASSASVSPLNEQFF. The CDR3 nucleotides read TGTGCCAGCAGCGCTAGCGTATCTCCCTTAAATGAGCAGTTCTTC. This rearrangement joins TRBV9 to TRBJ2-1, with a weak D call TRBD2 (6 bases). CDR3 length: 15 amino acids. V lost 3 bases, J lost 7 bases, and 17 bases lay in between. Germline CDR1 reads SGDLS; CDR2 reads YYNGEE.

This clonotype was counted at least ten times. In DNA form, the CDR3 reads TGCAGTGCTAGGGGAGGGGGTTCACCCCTCCACTTT. It translates to CSARGGGSPLHF. The V gene is TRBV20-1, the J gene TRBJ1-6, with D possibly being TRBD1 (6 bases). Trimming took off 3 bases at V and 9 bases at J, with 9 bases between the two ends. The CDR3 totals 12 residues. Germline-derived CDR1 and CDR2 are DFQATT and SNEGSKA (reference sequence).

The chain employs TRBV14 and TRBJ2-4; D could derive from TRBD1 or TRBD2 (6 bases each). Germline V gives CDR1 SGHDN, CDR2 FVKESK. V gave up 2 bases and J gave up 13 bases, with 21 bases separating them. This CDR3 is 15 amino acids long. The CDR3 DNA is TGTGCCAGCAGCCAACCGGGGGCCGGGGGCTCACGGCAGTACTTC. Protein sequence: CASSQPGAGGSRQYF.

This clonotype was detected a few times. This sequence joins TRBV11-3 and TRBJ2-1, with D maybe TRBD2 (7 bases). The ends were cut back, 5 bases at V and 7 bases at J, with 18 bases in the middle. Germline lookup yields CDR1 SGHNT and CDR2 YENEEA. The CDR3 covers 15 residues. The CDR3 region is CASSLGGVRSNEQFF. The CDR3 coding sequence is TGTGCCAGCAGCCTAGGGGGGGTAAGAAGTAATGAGCAGTTCTTC.

This clonotype occurred many times. The chain has TRBV7-9 and TRBJ2-7; D is uncertain. The CDR3 is 12 amino acids. Looked up from germline, CDR1 is SEHNR and CDR2 is FQNEAQ (reference sequence). V lost 3 bases, J lost 5 bases, and 8 bases lay in between. The CDR3 region has the DNA TGTGCCAGCAGCTTGAGTAGCCACGAGCAGTACTTC. This sequence encodes CASSLSSHEQYF. Full variable domain (outside the CDR3, taken from reference TRBV7-9 and TRBJ2-7): DTGVSQNPRHKITKRGQNVTFRCDPISEHNRLYWYRQTLGQGPEFLTYFQNEAQLEKSRLLSDRFSAERPKGSFSTLEIQRTEQGDSAMYLCASSLSSHEQYFGPGTRLTVT.

The chain couples TRBV20-1 to TRBJ2-7; 10 bases line up with TRBD2. The V segment lost 2 bases and the J segment 5 bases; nucleotides outside the gene matches: 12. The CDR3 is made up of 16 amino acids. Germline V lookup: CDR1 DFQATT, CDR2 SNEGSKA (reference sequence). CDR3 region: CSARPVLAGELHEQYF. CDR3 nucleotides: TGCAGTGCTAGACCCGTCCTAGCGGGAGAACTCCACGAGCAGTACTTC.

As to this clonotype: This clone may be a read error of a much larger clone one base away. The chain combines TRBV4-3 with TRBJ2-5; D is ambiguous. The CDR3 covers 15 residues. CDR1 and CDR2 from the germline V gene are LGHNA and YSLEER. The CDR3 protein is CASSQELNRQEAQYF. The CDR3 DNA reads TGCGCCAGCAGCCAAGAGCTCAACAGACAAGAGGCCCAGTACTTC.

The chain recombines TRBV5-6 with TRBJ2-1; D ambiguous. V lost 4 bases to trimming and J lost 5 bases, with 7 bases between them. This CDR3 region has 12 residues. CDR1 is SGHDT, CDR2 YYEEEE, per germline. The CDR3 nucleotides read TGTGCCAGCAGCCAATGGAACAATGAGCAGTTCTTC. This encodes CASSQWNNEQFF.

This clonotype was observed a handful of times. The chain is built from TRBV18 and TRBJ1-5; weak D call: TRBD1 (5 bases). V lost 0 bases, J lost 6 bases, and 9 bases lay in between. CDR1 KGHSH and CDR2 LQKENI come from the germline V gene. The CDR3 loop spans 14 amino acids. For the CDR3, the DNA is TGTGCCAGCTCACCACCCGGGGGATCTCAGCCCCAGCATTTT. Translating it yields CASSPPGGSQPQHF.

This clonotype was found many times. The chain uses TRBV29-1 and TRBJ1-1; 7 nucleotides align to TRBD1. With 7 bases clipped from V and 2 bases from J, the junction kept 7 bases outside the gene matches. This CDR3 spans 13 amino acids. Germline lookup yields CDR1 SQVTM and CDR2 ANQGSEA. CDR3 loop: CSAWDRLNTEAFF. The CDR3 bases are TGCAGCGCCTGGGACAGACTAAACACTGAAGCTTTCTTT.

This clonotype was detected only a few times. The chain carries TRBV6-2 or TRBV6-3 and TRBJ2-7; D possibly corresponds to TRBD1 (6 bases). Germline V CDR1 and CDR2: MNHEY, SVGEGT. V was pared by 3 bases and J by 3 bases, with 15 bases between. CDR3 length equals 15 residues. The CDR3 DNA reads as TGTGCCAGCAGTTATTCCGAGACAGGCAACTACGAGCAGTACTTC. It specifies CASSYSETGNYEQYF.

This clonotype was counted at least ten times. The J gene is TRBJ2-1, the V gene TRBV6-2 or TRBV6-3, with 8 bases aligning to TRBD2. The CDR3 is 18 amino acids. CDR1 MNHEY and CDR2 SVGEGT come from the germline V gene. Unmatched junction bases numbered 14, after V lost 7 bases and J lost 0 bases. In nucleotides, the CDR3 is TGTGCCAGCAAAACCTACCCCGGGGGGGCAGGCTCCTACAATGAGCAGTTCTTC. Amino acids: CASKTYPGGAGSYNEQFF.

This clonotype has a count of ten or more. The V call is TRBV20-1, the J call TRBJ2-7; TRBD2 matches at 7 bases. V was pared by 1 base and J by 5 bases, with 8 bases of the junction left unmatched. This CDR3 region has 14 residues. CDR1 and CDR2 from the germline V gene are DFQATT and SNEGSKA (reference sequence). Here the CDR3 reads CSARVSREGNEQYF. The CDR3 DNA reads as TGCAGTGCTAGAGTTTCAAGGGAGGGAAACGAGCAGTACTTC.

This clonotype appeared many times. The gene calls are TRBV20-1 and TRBJ1-1, with 9 bases fitting TRBD1. Germline assignment: CDR1 DFQATT and CDR2 SNEGSKA (reference sequence). V lost 6 bases and J lost 4; bases outside the gene matches: 12. The CDR3 extends over 15 amino acids. CDR3 in DNA: TGCAGTGCCCGGGGGGGGACAGGGTCGAGCACTGAAGCTTTCTTT. This encodes CSARGGTGSSTEAFF.

Ten or more counts support this clonotype. The DNA for the CDR3 is TGTGCCAGCACCTCACCCGGCAATGAGCAGTTCTTC. Translating it yields CASTSPGNEQFF. This chain links TRBV3-1 with TRBJ2-1, with no clear D. The V gene lost 7 bases and the J gene lost 6 bases, with 10 bases spanning the gap. The germline V gene encodes CDR1 LGHDT and CDR2 YNNKEL (reference sequence). CDR3 length: 12 residues.

The table lists this clonotype with a few counts. The chain couples TRBV5-1 to TRBJ2-1; the D gene could be TRBD1 or TRBD2 (5 bases each). V lost 0 bases to trimming and J lost 4 bases, with 11 bases between them. This CDR3 is 15 amino acids long. CDR1 and CDR2 (germline): SGHRS, YFSETQ. CDR3 amino acids: CASSLEAGTYNEQFF. The CDR3 DNA sequence: TGCGCCAGCAGCTTGGAGGCAGGGACGTACAATGAGCAGTTCTTC. Full variable domain (outside the CDR3, taken from reference TRBV5-1 and TRBJ2-1): KAGVTQTPRYLIKTRGQQVTLSCSPISGHRSVSWYQQTPGQGLQFLFEYFSETQRNKGNFPGRFSGRQFSNSRSEMNVSTLELGDSALYLCASSLEAGTYNEQFFGPGTRLTVL.

The chain recombines TRBV7-2 with TRBJ2-5; TRBD1 matches at 7 bases. This CDR3 has 13 residues. Germline V gene sequence: CDR1 SGHTA, CDR2 FQGNSA. V lost 8 bases and J lost 5; bases outside the gene matches: 8. In DNA, the CDR3 is TGTGCCAGCGCGACAGGGCCCGAGGAGACCCAGTACTTC. Its protein is CASATGPEETQYF.

This clonotype was detected ten times or more. The chain employs TRBV5-1 and TRBJ2-1, with TRBD1 identical over 8 bases. CDR1 SGHRS and CDR2 YFSETQ come from the germline V gene. V shed 3 bases and J 4 bases; nucleotides not matched to a gene: 3. This CDR3 has 14 amino acids. The CDR3 protein is CASSWGQEYNEQFF. The CDR3 region has the DNA TGCGCCAGCAGCTGGGGACAGGAATACAATGAGCAGTTCTTC.

This clonotype has a handful of counts. The rearrangement joins TRBV6-2 or TRBV6-3 to TRBJ1-5; 7 bases fit TRBD1. Per germline, CDR1 MNHEY and CDR2 SVGEGT. CDR3 length equals 13 residues. V trimming: 7 bases; J trimming: 4 bases; junction bases outside the gene matches: 4. CDR3 DNA: TGTGCCAGCATCCAGGGGGTGAATCAGCCCCAGCATTTT. Translated, it gives CASIQGVNQPQHF.

The V gene is TRBV25-1, the J gene TRBJ2-3; D remains unclear. Trimming shortened V by 3 bases and J by 2 bases, and 9 bases separated the two germline ends. This CDR3 has 14 residues. Germline CDR1 MGHDK, CDR2 SYGVNS. The CDR3 bases are TGTGCCAGCAGTGACAGTTCGTTCACAGATACGCAGTATTTT. Its translation: CASSDSSFTDTQYF.

This clonotype was counted ten times or more. The V and J genes are TRBV20-1 and TRBJ2-3; 8 nucleotides agree with TRBD2. V dropped 2 bases and J dropped 3; count of bases not matched to a gene: 7. Germline V gives CDR1 DFQATT, CDR2 SNEGSKA (reference sequence). This CDR3 is 15 amino acids long. The CDR3 DNA follows: TGCAGTGCTAGACCAGCGGGAGTATCAACAGATACGCAGTATTTT. Its translation: CSARPAGVSTDTQYF.

This clonotype has a handful of counts. The V and J genes are TRBV7-2 and TRBJ2-7; perhaps TRBD2 as D (6 bases). Germline V gene sequence: CDR1 SGHTA, CDR2 FQGNSA. The V end lost 3 bases, the J end lost 7 bases, and 13 bases lay between the germline ends. This CDR3 comprises 13 residues. CDR3 in amino acids: CASSFRGSWEQYF. The DNA of the CDR3 is TGTGCCAGCAGCTTCCGGGGGTCCTGGGAGCAGTACTTC. Complete variable domain (other parts from reference TRBV7-2 and TRBJ2-7): GAGVSQSPSNKVTEKGKDVELRCDPISGHTALYWYRQSLGQGLEFLIYFQGNSAPDKSGLPSDRFSAERTGGSVSTLTIQRTQQEDSAVYLCASSFRGSWEQYFGPGTRLTVT.